One and the same sample provided the 20 T cell receptor beta chains below, sequenced in a study of blood T cell repertoires in COVID-19. Assay: immunoSEQ multiplex PCR; the TCRdb copy retains only in-frame clones and omits some. The sample shows 250,000 to 350,000 clones, just over 85% of them seen only once. What was sequenced was peripheral blood. These receptors all come from a woman under 40 with active or convalescent COVID-19.

The rearrangement links TRBV5-1 to TRBJ2-7; unclear D gene. The V end was cut by 4 bases, the J end by 1 base, with 15 bases between. The CDR3 consists of 15 residues. Germline-derived CDR1 and CDR2 are SGHRS and YFSETQ. The CDR3 loop reads CASSPTGSKSYEQYF. The DNA of the CDR3 is TGCGCCAGCAGCCCCACCGGGTCGAAGTCCTACGAGCAGTACTTC.

V and J are TRBV2 and TRBJ1-4; possible D gene TRBD1, 5 bases. The CDR3 is 14 residues long. V lost 6 bases, J lost 3 bases, and 11 bases lay in between. Germline V gene sequence: CDR1 SNHLY, CDR2 FYNNEI. As DNA, the CDR3 is TGTGCCAGCAGCATCCAGGGTGCTAATGAAAAACTGTTTTTT. Translated: CASSIQGANEKLFF. Complete variable domain (other parts from reference TRBV2 and TRBJ1-4): EPEVTQTPSHQVTQMGQEVILRCVPISNHLYFYWYRQILGQKVEFLVSFYNNEISEKSEIFDDQFSVERPDGSNFTLKIRSTKLEDSAMYFCASSIQGANEKLFFGSGTQLSVL.

The chain combines TRBV29-1 with TRBJ2-7; TRBD1 aligns across 9 bases. Germline V CDR1 and CDR2: SQVTM, ANQGSEA. The ends lost 4 bases at V and 2 bases at J; junction bases unmatched: 12. The CDR3 length is 16 residues. CDR3 in amino acids: CSVGARDRESTYEQYF. The CDR3, as DNA: TGCAGCGTTGGTGCCCGGGACAGGGAATCTACCTACGAGCAGTACTTC.

This chain uses TRBV7-3 with TRBJ2-7; D is unresolved. Trimming removed 5 bases at V and 3 bases at J, with 14 bases between. This CDR3 is built from 14 residues. CDR1 is SGHTA, CDR2 FQGTGA, per germline. Here the CDR3 reads CASSPVADFYEQYF. CDR3 sequence (DNA): TGTGCCAGCAGCCCGGTTGCAGACTTCTACGAGCAGTACTTC.

This sequence joins TRBV27 and TRBJ2-1, with 7 nucleotides matching TRBD1. CDR1 is MNHEY, CDR2 SMNVEV, per germline (reference sequence). V shed 5 bases and J 7 bases; nucleotides not matched to a gene: 5. CDR3 length: 13 amino acids. The CDR3 loop reads CASSTTGWNEQFF. In DNA, the CDR3 is TGTGCCAGCAGTACGACAGGGTGGAATGAGCAGTTCTTC.

A remark on this clone: Other DNA sequences in the sample encode the same CDR3. V usage is TRBV19 and J usage is TRBJ2-7; tentative D call: TRBD1 (5 bases). Germline V gene sequence: CDR1 LNHDA, CDR2 SQIVND (reference sequence). The CDR3 extends over 14 amino acids. Trimming left V 1 base short and J 0 bases short, with 7 bases between. In DNA, the CDR3 is TGTGCCAGTAGTATAGGGCAGGGCTCCTACGAGCAGTACTTC. This sequence encodes CASSIGQGSYEQYF.

The chain combines TRBV5-6 with TRBJ1-4; TRBD1 matches 7 bases. V dropped 1 base and J dropped 8; count of bases not matched to a gene: 5. Germline CDR1 reads SGHDT; CDR2 reads YYEEEE. CDR3 size: 14 residues. CDR3 bases: TGTGCCAGCAGCTTGCGACAGGGTCGGGAAAAACTGTTTTTT. Its translation: CASSLRQGREKLFF.

This rearrangement joins TRBV30 to TRBJ2-1, with TRBD1 identical over 8 bases. Germline values: CDR1 GTSNPN, CDR2 SVGIG (reference sequence). After removal of 5 bases from V and 4 bases from J, the junction contained 4 bases not matched to a gene. This CDR3 spans 13 amino acids. The CDR3 is CAWGQGSYNEQFF. As DNA, the CDR3 is TGTGCCTGGGGACAGGGAAGTTACAATGAGCAGTTCTTC. The full variable domain, with the rest looked up from reference TRBV30 and TRBJ2-1, is SQTIHQWPATLVQPVGSPLSLECTVEGTSNPNLYWYRQAAGRGLQLLFYSVGIGQISSEVPQNLSASRPQDRQFILSSKKLLLSDSGFYLCAWGQGSYNEQFFGPGTRLTVL.

The rearrangement joins TRBV5-1 to TRBJ1-2; maybe TRBD1 (5 bases). The V gene lost 0 bases and the J gene lost 0 bases, with 6 bases spanning the gap. Per germline, CDR1 SGHRS and CDR2 YFSETQ. The CDR3 sequence is 14 residues long. DNA of the CDR3: TGCGCCAGCAGCTTGGGACAGCCTAACTATGGCTACACCTTC. This gives the protein CASSLGQPNYGYTF.

This chain links TRBV7-9 with TRBJ2-7; 8 nucleotides match TRBD1. CDR3 length: 16 amino acids. Germline CDR1 is SEHNR and CDR2 is FQNEAQ (reference sequence). The ends lost 3 bases at V and 2 bases at J; junction bases unmatched: 9. This chain's CDR3 is CASSFGRTGNTYEQYF. DNA of the CDR3: TGTGCCAGCAGCTTTGGCCGGACAGGGAACACCTACGAGCAGTACTTC.

The chain has TRBV7-9 and TRBJ2-1; tentatively, D is TRBD1 (7 bases). The germline V and J ends were trimmed by 3 bases and 8 bases, with 20 bases remaining between them. The CDR3 runs 16 residues. CDR1 is SEHNR and CDR2 is FQNEAQ in the germline V gene (reference sequence). The CDR3 reads CASSLEGATLLYEQFF. The CDR3 DNA reads as TGTGCCAGCAGCTTGGAGGGGGCGACCCTTTTGTATGAGCAGTTCTTC.

The chain links TRBV5-5 to TRBJ1-2; 9 bases match TRBD1. The CDR3 totals 15 residues. Germline trimming cut 2 bases from V and 2 bases from J; bases unmatched to any gene: 4. The germline CDR1 and CDR2 sequences are SGHKS and YYEKEE (reference sequence). The CDR3 region has the DNA TGTGCCAGCAGCTTATCCGGGACAGGGAACTATGGCTACACCTTC. Protein: CASSLSGTGNYGYTF.

This chain uses TRBV19 with TRBJ2-5, with 12 positions matching TRBD2. The CDR3 has 15 amino acids. With 9 bases clipped from V and 5 bases from J, the junction kept 10 bases outside the gene matches. Germline V CDR1 and CDR2: LNHDA, SQIVND (reference sequence). The CDR3: CASRGTSGSRETQYF. CDR3 in DNA: TGTGCCAGCCGAGGGACTAGCGGGTCCCGGGAGACCCAGTACTTC.

This chain links TRBV7-8 with TRBJ1-3; D is ambiguous. The germline V gene has CDR1 SGHVS and CDR2 FQNEAQ. V was cut by 3 bases and J by 0 bases, with 9 bases left in between. The CDR3 sequence is 15 residues long. The CDR3 loop is CASSLEGSSGNTIYF. In DNA form, the CDR3 reads TGTGCCAGCAGCTTGGAGGGTAGCTCTGGAAACACCATATATTTT. Full variable domain (missing parts from reference TRBV7-8 and TRBJ1-3): GAGVSQSPRYKVAKRGQDVALRCDPISGHVSLFWYQQALGQGPEFLTYFQNEAQLDKSGLPSDRFFAERPEGSVSTLKIQRTQQEDSAVYLCASSLEGSSGNTIYFGEGSWLTVV.

The chain couples TRBV6-5 to TRBJ2-7; TRBD1 agrees at 7 bases. This CDR3 spans 15 amino acids. Trimming removed 5 bases from V and 0 bases from J; junction bases left unmatched: 7. In germline, CDR1 is MNHEY, CDR2 SVGAGI. CDR3 coding DNA: TGTGCCAGCAGTCCTTACAGGGGCGCCTCCTACGAGCAGTACTTC. It codes for CASSPYRGASYEQYF.

The rearrangement uses TRBV11-3 and TRBJ2-1, with D unresolved. Germline assignment: CDR1 SGHNT and CDR2 YENEEA. The CDR3 is made up of 13 amino acids. V was shortened by 4 bases and J by 6 bases, with 10 bases between the two germline ends. CDR3 residues: CASSSAWRNEQFF. CDR3 DNA sequence: TGTGCCAGCAGCTCAGCGTGGCGCAATGAGCAGTTCTTC.

The chain employs TRBV7-9 and TRBJ1-1; 8 bases agree with TRBD1. CDR3 length: 16 residues. In germline, CDR1 is SEHNR, CDR2 FQNEAQ (reference sequence). Trimming took 5 bases from V and 3 from J; bases not matched to a gene: 11. CDR3 DNA: TGTGCCAGCAGCGTGATGACAGGGGTGTTTGACACTGAAGCTTTCTTT. It specifies CASSVMTGVFDTEAFF.

The rearrangement links TRBV2 to TRBJ2-3, with D hard to call. Germline assignment: CDR1 SNHLY and CDR2 FYNNEI. CDR3 length: 14 amino acids. Trimming shortened V by 9 bases and J by 1 base, and 14 bases separated the two germline ends. CDR3 in amino acids: CARAPPGGTDTQYF. CDR3 nucleotide sequence: TGTGCCAGGGCCCCTCCTGGAGGCACAGATACGCAGTATTTT. Variable domain in full (rest from reference TRBV2 and TRBJ2-3): EPEVTQTPSHQVTQMGQEVILRCVPISNHLYFYWYRQILGQKVEFLVSFYNNEISEKSEIFDDQFSVERPDGSNFTLKIRSTKLEDSAMYFCARAPPGGTDTQYFGPGTRLTVL.

V and J are TRBV15 and TRBJ1-6; D call uncertain. The germline gives CDR1 LNHNV, CDR2 YYDKDF (reference sequence). This CDR3 has 15 residues. The V end lost 3 bases, the J end lost 5 bases, and 11 bases lay between the germline ends. The CDR3 here is CATSSEGLDNSPLHF. The CDR3 nucleotides read TGTGCCACCAGCAGTGAGGGTCTGGATAATTCACCCCTCCACTTT.

The chain has TRBV10-2 and TRBJ1-3; 8 nucleotides match TRBD1. J lost 3 bases, V lost 6 bases, and 10 bases had no gene match. The CDR3 is made up of 16 amino acids. Per germline, CDR1 WSHSY and CDR2 SAAADI. The CDR3 reads CASSDRGRVSGNTIYF. The CDR3, as DNA: TGCGCCAGCAGCGACAGGGGTAGAGTGAGTGGAAACACCATATATTTT.